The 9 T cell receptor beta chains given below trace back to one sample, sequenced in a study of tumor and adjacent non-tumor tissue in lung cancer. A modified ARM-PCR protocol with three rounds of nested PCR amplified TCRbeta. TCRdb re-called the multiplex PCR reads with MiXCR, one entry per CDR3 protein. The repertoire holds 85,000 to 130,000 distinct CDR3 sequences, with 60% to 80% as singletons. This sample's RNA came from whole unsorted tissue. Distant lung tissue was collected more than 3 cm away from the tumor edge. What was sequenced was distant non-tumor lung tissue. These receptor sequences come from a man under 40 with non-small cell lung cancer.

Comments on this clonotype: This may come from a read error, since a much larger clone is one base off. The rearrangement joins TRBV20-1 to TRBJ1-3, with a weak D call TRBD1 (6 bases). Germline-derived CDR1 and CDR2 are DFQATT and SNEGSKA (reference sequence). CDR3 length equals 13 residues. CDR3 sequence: CSASRGSGNAIYF. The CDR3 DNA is TGCAGTGCTTCCAGGGGCTCTGGAAACGCCATATATTTT.

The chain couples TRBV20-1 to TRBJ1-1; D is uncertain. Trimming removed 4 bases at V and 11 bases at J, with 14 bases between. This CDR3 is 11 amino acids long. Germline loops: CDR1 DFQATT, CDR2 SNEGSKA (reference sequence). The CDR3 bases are TGCAGTGCTACTTCTGGACCTAAGGCTTTCTTT. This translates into CSATSGPKAFF.

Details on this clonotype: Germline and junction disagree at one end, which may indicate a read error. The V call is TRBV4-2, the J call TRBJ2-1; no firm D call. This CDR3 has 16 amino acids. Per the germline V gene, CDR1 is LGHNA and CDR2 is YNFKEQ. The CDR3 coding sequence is TGTGCCAGCTCGCCGGTGAAACGGAGATGTACGAATGAGCAGTCCTTC. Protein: CASSPVKRRCTNEQSF.

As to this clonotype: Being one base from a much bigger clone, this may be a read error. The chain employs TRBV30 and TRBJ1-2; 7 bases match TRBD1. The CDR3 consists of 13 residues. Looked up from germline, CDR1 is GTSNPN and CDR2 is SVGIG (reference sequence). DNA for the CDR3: TGTGTCTGGAGTGGGGACAGTAACTATGGCTACACCTTC. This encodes CVWSGDSNYGYTF.

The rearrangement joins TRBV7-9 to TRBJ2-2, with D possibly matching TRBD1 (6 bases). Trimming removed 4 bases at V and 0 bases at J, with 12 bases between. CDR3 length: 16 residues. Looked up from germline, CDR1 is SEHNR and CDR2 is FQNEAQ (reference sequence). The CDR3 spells CASSSGTLSNTGELFF. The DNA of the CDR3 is TGTGCCAGCAGCTCCGGGACACTATCGAACACCGGGGAGCTGTTTTTT. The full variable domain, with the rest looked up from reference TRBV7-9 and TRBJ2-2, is DTGVSQNPRHKITKRGQNVTFRCDPISEHNRLYWYRQTLGQGPEFLTYFQNEAQLEKSRLLSDRFSAERPKGSFSTLEIQRTEQGDSAMYLCASSSGTLSNTGELFFGEGSRLTVL.

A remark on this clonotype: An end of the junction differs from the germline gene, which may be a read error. CDR3 nucleotide sequence: TGCAGTGCTATAGAGGGCTCTATCGGAGAGACCAAGTACTTC. Protein sequence: CSAIEGSIGETKYF. This chain links TRBV20-1 with TRBJ2-5; tentative D call: TRBD2 (5 bases). Germline CDR1 and CDR2: DFQATT and SNEGSKA (reference sequence). The CDR3 consists of 14 residues.

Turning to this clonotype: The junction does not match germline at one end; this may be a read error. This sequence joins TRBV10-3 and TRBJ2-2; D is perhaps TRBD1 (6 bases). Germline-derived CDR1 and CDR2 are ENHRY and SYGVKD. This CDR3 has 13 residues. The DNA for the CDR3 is TGTGCCATCAGTGAGGGGGACACCGGGAAGCTGTTTTTT. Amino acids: CAISEGDTGKLFF.

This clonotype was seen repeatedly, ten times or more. The CDR3: CASSQDPGWANYGYTF. In nucleotides, the CDR3 is TGCGCCAGCAGCCAAGATCCAGGGTGGGCTAACTATGGCTACACCTTC. This sequence joins TRBV4-3 and TRBJ1-2; possibly TRBD1 for D (5 bases). This CDR3 has 16 amino acids. Trimming removed 0 bases from V and 0 bases from J, with 11 bases in between. Germline lookup yields CDR1 LGHNA and CDR2 YSLEER.

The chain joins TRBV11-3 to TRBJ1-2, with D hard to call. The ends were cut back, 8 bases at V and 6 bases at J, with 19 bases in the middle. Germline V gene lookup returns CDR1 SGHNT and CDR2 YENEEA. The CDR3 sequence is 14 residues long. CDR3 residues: CASGVSPGGDGYTF. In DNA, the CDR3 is TGTGCCAGCGGCGTTAGTCCCGGCGGTGATGGCTACACCTTC.